Below are 30 T cell receptor beta chains sequenced from a single sample in a study of blood T cell repertoires in COVID-19. Generated by immunoSEQ multiplex PCR, the TCRdb table keeps only in-frame clones and is missing some. The top ten hold around 6.9% of the sample, which has 150,000 to 250,000 clones, approximately 82% seen once. The sample consisted of peripheral blood. The receptors were gathered from a human donor with acute or convalescent COVID-19. The donor label of this sample is uncertain.

This rearrangement joins TRBV5-1 to TRBJ2-1; 8 bases map to TRBD2. CDR1 is SGHRS, CDR2 YFSETQ, per germline. With 0 bases clipped from V and 7 bases from J, the junction kept 12 bases outside the gene matches. This CDR3 has 17 amino acids. CDR3 sequence: CASSLARQASGLNEQFF. The CDR3 DNA reads TGCGCCAGCAGCTTGGCCCGCCAAGCTAGCGGGTTGAATGAGCAGTTCTTC.

This sequence joins TRBV27 and TRBJ1-2; 9 bases map to TRBD1. In germline, CDR1 is MNHEY, CDR2 SMNVEV (reference sequence). CDR3 length: 16 amino acids. V trimming: 4 bases; J trimming: 2 bases; junction bases outside the gene matches: 8. CDR3 bases: TGTGCCAGCAGTTCGTCTGCCGGGACAGGGAACTATGGCTACACCTTC. Protein: CASSSSAGTGNYGYTF.

This clone was picked up a small number of times. This chain links TRBV9 with TRBJ2-2, with D possibly being TRBD2 (6 bases). The V gene's germline CDR1 is SGDLS and CDR2 YYNGEE. Trimming shortened V by 2 bases and J by 7 bases, and 18 bases separated the two germline ends. The length of the CDR3 is 16 residues. CDR3 sequence reads: CASSVGWLFGSGELFF. The DNA for the CDR3 is TGTGCCAGCAGCGTTGGATGGTTGTTCGGGAGCGGGGAGCTGTTTTTT.

This chain connects TRBV5-1 to TRBJ2-3, with 7 bases aligning to TRBD2. Per the germline V gene, CDR1 is SGHRS and CDR2 is YFSETQ. The CDR3 has 15 amino acids. With 4 bases clipped from V and 3 bases from J, the junction kept 8 bases outside the gene matches. CDR3 amino acids: CASSGRGPRTDTQYF. CDR3 DNA sequence: TGCGCCAGCAGCGGGAGGGGTCCAAGGACAGATACGCAGTATTTT.

The chain is built from TRBV9 and TRBJ1-1; 9 bases fit TRBD1. The CDR3 spans 15 residues. V lost 3 bases to trimming and J lost 1 base; unmatched junction nucleotides: 4. Germline V gene data show CDR1 as SGDLS and CDR2 as YYNGEE. In DNA, the CDR3 is TGTGCCAGCAGCGCACAGGGGGCGCCGAACACTGAAGCTTTCTTT. This codes for CASSAQGAPNTEAFF.

This chain's CDR3 is CASSSRRGGNEKLFF. In nucleotides, the CDR3 is TGTGCCAGCAGCTCCCGACGAGGGGGAAATGAAAAACTGTTTTTT. V usage is TRBV5-4 and J usage is TRBJ1-4, with D perhaps TRBD1 (6 bases). Germline V gene lookup returns CDR1 SGHNT and CDR2 YYREEE (reference sequence). Trimming removed 3 bases at V and 5 bases at J, with 14 bases between. The CDR3 extends over 15 amino acids.

The chain employs TRBV9 and TRBJ2-1, with 9 nucleotides matching TRBD2. The V gene end was trimmed by 0 bases and the J gene end by 8 bases; junction bases not matched to a gene: 9. The CDR3 length is 16 residues. Germline V CDR1 and CDR2: SGDLS, YYNGEE. The CDR3 nucleotides are TGTGCCAGCAGCGTAGGGGGCGGGAGGGCCGCCCATGAGCAGTTCTTC. This gives the protein CASSVGGGRAAHEQFF.

The J gene is TRBJ1-1, the V gene TRBV6-2 or TRBV6-3; D gene unclear. The V gene lost 0 bases and the J gene lost 0 bases, with 8 bases spanning the gap. Germline lookup yields CDR1 MNHEY and CDR2 SVGEGT. This CDR3 comprises 15 residues. CDR3 DNA sequence: TGTGCCAGCAGTTACTCGTGGCAGATGAACACTGAAGCTTTCTTT. Protein product: CASSYSWQMNTEAFF.

The chain uses TRBV7-8 and TRBJ2-3; 11 bases line up with TRBD2. This CDR3 spans 16 amino acids. The germline gives CDR1 SGHVS, CDR2 FQNEAQ. Germline trimming cut 2 bases from V and 5 bases from J; bases unmatched to any gene: 6. CDR3 in amino acids: CASSLRTSGSRDTQYF. The CDR3 DNA follows: TGTGCCAGCAGCTTAAGAACTAGCGGGAGTAGAGATACGCAGTATTTT. The entire variable domain, with the rest obtained from reference TRBV7-8 and TRBJ2-3, is as follows: GAGVSQSPRYKVAKRGQDVALRCDPISGHVSLFWYQQALGQGPEFLTYFQNEAQLDKSGLPSDRFFAERPEGSVSTLKIQRTQQEDSAVYLCASSLRTSGSRDTQYFGPGTRLTVL.

For this clone: This CDR3 is also generated by other DNA sequences in the sample. The chain employs TRBV7-2 and TRBJ2-7; 11 bases align to TRBD2. Germline V lookup: CDR1 SGHTA, CDR2 FQGNSA. The CDR3 is 15 amino acids. The ends lost 5 bases at V and 0 bases at J; junction bases unmatched: 3. The CDR3 protein is CASSPTSGSSYEQYF. DNA for the CDR3: TGTGCCAGCAGCCCCACTAGCGGGAGCTCCTACGAGCAGTACTTC.

V gene TRBV5-4 combines with J gene TRBJ1-2; no clear D gene. Trimming shortened V by 0 bases and J by 7 bases, and 10 bases separated the two germline ends. The germline CDR1 and CDR2 sequences are SGHNT and YYREEE (reference sequence). This CDR3 is built from 13 residues. CDR3 loop: CASSLDNFFGYTF. The CDR3 nucleotides are TGTGCCAGCAGCTTGGATAACTTCTTTGGCTACACCTTC.

The CDR3: CASSDGSSYNEQFF. The CDR3 DNA reads as TGCGCCAGCAGTGACGGGAGCTCCTACAATGAGCAGTTCTTC. The chain uses TRBV10-2 and TRBJ2-1, with D possibly matching TRBD2 (6 bases). Germline V lookup: CDR1 WSHSY, CDR2 SAAADI. Trimming shortened V by 3 bases and J by 0 bases, and 6 bases separated the two germline ends. CDR3 length: 14 residues.

The chain has TRBV5-8 and TRBJ1-5, with 9 bases matching TRBD1. V shed 5 bases, J shed 5 bases, and the junction held 8 bases outside the gene matches. The CDR3 totals 15 residues. Per germline, CDR1 SGHTS and CDR2 YDEGEE. CDR3 region: CASRPRDRVYQPQHF. CDR3 bases: TGTGCCAGCAGGCCCCGGGACAGGGTTTATCAGCCCCAGCATTTT.

The chain links TRBV14 to TRBJ1-2, with TRBD1 matching over 7 bases. The CDR3 extends over 15 amino acids. Germline-derived CDR1 and CDR2 are SGHDN and FVKESK. V lost 1 base and J lost 7; bases outside the gene matches: 9. Here the CDR3 DNA reads TGTGCCAGCAGCCAAGCCCTAGGACAGGCTCGTGGCTACACCTTC. Its translation is CASSQALGQARGYTF.

This clone showed up just a few times. The chain carries TRBV14 and TRBJ2-3; 7 bases match TRBD2. Germline-derived CDR1 and CDR2 are SGHDN and FVKESK. J gave up 8 bases and V 1 base, and 6 bases lay outside the gene matches. The CDR3 extends over 14 amino acids. The CDR3, as DNA: TGTGCCAGCAGCCAAGTCGCGGGAGTCGGTACGCAGTATTTT. Protein product: CASSQVAGVGTQYF.

This clone was seen a single time. This chain joins TRBV10-3 and TRBJ2-7; TRBD1 might be the D (7 bases). CDR3 size: 14 residues. Germline CDR1 and CDR2: ENHRY and SYGVKD. V was cut by 0 bases and J by 7 bases, with 13 bases left in between. The CDR3 DNA reads TGTGCCATCAGTGAGTCGAACAGGGGAGGAGAGCAGTACTTC. As protein: CAISESNRGGEQYF.

The chain combines TRBV7-9 with TRBJ2-2; D might be TRBD2 (6 bases). V was cut by 8 bases and J by 0 bases, with 16 bases left in between. The CDR3 loop spans 16 amino acids. CDR1 and CDR2 from the germline V gene are SEHNR and FQNEAQ (reference sequence). The CDR3 sequence: CASRPTGTSNTGELFF. The CDR3 bases are TGTGCCAGCCGCCCTACCGGGACTTCGAACACCGGGGAGCTGTTTTTT.

The chain joins TRBV7-9 to TRBJ2-1; D call uncertain. Trimming took off 10 bases at V and 0 bases at J, with 4 bases between the two ends. The V gene's germline CDR1 is SEHNR and CDR2 FQNEAQ (reference sequence). This CDR3 contains 11 residues. The CDR3 here is CAIGSYNEQFF. The DNA of the CDR3 is TGTGCCATCGGCTCCTACAATGAGCAGTTCTTC.

In this sample, this clone turned up a few times. The rearrangement uses TRBV10-3 and TRBJ1-2; 8 bases are shared with TRBD1. The CDR3 loop spans 11 amino acids. Trimming cost V 10 bases and J 8 bases; bases outside gene matches: 6. Germline V gene data show CDR1 as ENHRY and CDR2 as SYGVKD. The CDR3, as DNA: TGTGCCAACCAGGGGGCGCGAGGCTACACCTTC. Translating gives CANQGARGYTF.

The chain employs TRBV29-1 and TRBJ1-1; the D is unclear. Looked up from germline, CDR1 is SQVTM and CDR2 is ANQGSEA. CDR3 size: 13 residues. The ends were cut back, 5 bases at V and 1 base at J, with 11 bases in the middle. The CDR3: CSVTRSQNTEAFF. DNA of the CDR3: TGCAGCGTTACGCGGTCGCAGAACACTGAAGCTTTCTTT.

The chain recombines TRBV6-5 with TRBJ1-1; D unresolved. This CDR3 is built from 14 residues. Germline V gene lookup returns CDR1 MNHEY and CDR2 SVGAGI. Trimming removed 4 bases at V and 5 bases at J, with 14 bases between. CDR3 amino acids: CASSFGFPATEAFF. DNA for the CDR3: TGTGCCAGCAGTTTCGGTTTTCCTGCGACTGAAGCTTTCTTT.

This clone was observed a handful of times. V and J are TRBV7-8 and TRBJ2-3; tentatively, D is TRBD2 (6 bases). The CDR3 consists of 15 residues. V lost 3 bases to trimming and J lost 4 bases, with 14 bases between them. Germline V CDR1 and CDR2: SGHVS, FQNEAQ. CDR3 DNA: TGTGCCAGCAGCTTTCCAGGGAGGTCCCCAGATACGCAGTATTTT. Protein sequence: CASSFPGRSPDTQYF.

The chain joins TRBV10-3 to TRBJ2-7, with a weak D call TRBD2 (5 bases). Germline CDR1 is ENHRY and CDR2 is SYGVKD. Trimming removed 0 bases from V and 3 bases from J, with 6 bases in between. This CDR3 region has 13 residues. The CDR3: CAISESTSYEQYF. The CDR3, as DNA: TGTGCCATCAGTGAGTCTACTAGCTACGAGCAGTACTTC.

The sample holds a few counts of this clone. The chain joins TRBV7-6 to TRBJ2-1, with 10 bases that match TRBD2. The CDR3 runs to 11 residues. CDR1 is SGHVS, CDR2 FNYEAQ, per germline. CDR3 sequence reads: CASGRAGEQFF. The CDR3 coding sequence is TGTGCGAGCGGGAGGGCCGGGGAGCAGTTCTTC.

The genes are TRBV6-5 and TRBJ2-7; D perhaps matches TRBD2 (6 bases). The germline V gene has CDR1 MNHEY and CDR2 SVGAGI. This CDR3 comprises 13 residues. Trimming took 4 bases from V and 6 from J, leaving 13 bases between them. Here the CDR3 reads CASSSQRVGEQYF. In DNA, the CDR3 is TGTGCCAGCAGTTCCCAGCGGGTCGGCGAGCAGTACTTC.

This rearrangement joins TRBV19 to TRBJ1-5; perhaps TRBD1 as D (5 bases). CDR1 is LNHDA and CDR2 is SQIVND in the germline V gene (reference sequence). V dropped 8 bases and J dropped 3 bases, with 8 bases sitting between them. The CDR3 loop spans 12 amino acids. CDR3 sequence: CASGHLNQPQHF. The CDR3 DNA is TGTGCCAGTGGACACCTCAATCAGCCCCAGCATTTT.

V usage is TRBV7-9 and J usage is TRBJ1-5; possibly TRBD1 for D (6 bases). Trimming pared 2 bases from V and 1 base from J, leaving 12 bases between. Germline V gene data show CDR1 as SEHNR and CDR2 as FQNEAQ (reference sequence). This CDR3 contains 16 residues. CDR3: CASSLNSGQSNQPQHF. The CDR3, as DNA: TGTGCCAGCAGCTTAAACTCGGGACAAAGCAATCAGCCCCAGCATTTT.

The genes are TRBV9 and TRBJ2-1; D uncertain. Germline assignment: CDR1 SGDLS and CDR2 YYNGEE. Trimming stripped 0 bases from V and 5 bases from J, with 12 bases between. The CDR3 consists of 15 residues. The CDR3 DNA reads as TGTGCCAGCAGCGTAGCCGCGGTAGGTAACAATGAGCAGTTCTTC. This encodes CASSVAAVGNNEQFF.

This chain joins TRBV14 and TRBJ1-2; D unresolved. Trimming shortened V by 8 bases and J by 7 bases, and 17 bases separated the two germline ends. The germline V gene has CDR1 SGHDN and CDR2 FVKESK. The CDR3 loop spans 13 amino acids. CDR3 sequence reads: CASGRALKAGYTF. For the CDR3, the DNA is TGTGCCAGCGGGAGGGCTTTGAAAGCTGGCTACACCTTC.

The gene calls are TRBV5-1 and TRBJ1-5; 11 positions agree with TRBD1. V was pared by 4 bases and J by 7 bases, with 7 bases of the junction left unmatched. The germline V gene has CDR1 SGHRS and CDR2 YFSETQ. CDR3 size: 15 residues. CDR3 residues: CASSAGQGGGQPQHF. Written as DNA, the CDR3 is TGCGCCAGCAGCGCGGGACAGGGGGGAGGACAGCCCCAGCATTTT.